This TCR beta chain was recorded in a study of cytomegalovirus exposure and HLA in healthy donors. The PCR had 60 Vbeta and 13 Jbeta primers. Using immunoSEQ multiplex PCR, the repertoire was profiled, and TCRdb retains in-frame clones only, with some absent. This table holds 150,000 or so clones, 70% to 90% found once. Study-wide results and limits: Published work reported that the classifier diagnosed cytomegalovirus status with high specificity and sensitivity. In a later analysis, most CMV-associated TCR beta chains appeared HLA-restricted. Analyses of presence and absence presupposed an approximately uniform sequencing depth across donors.

This clone was picked up one time. Its antigen is not identified. Germline CDR1 and CDR2: MNHEY and SMNVEV (reference sequence). The CDR3 covers 14 residues. V trimming: 6 bases; J trimming: 7 bases; junction bases outside the gene matches: 11. The genes are TRBV27 and TRBJ2-7; 8 bases are shared with TRBD1. Material for sequencing was PBMCs. The receptor was derived from a woman aged 18-29 years in good health and CMV-seronegative. This CDR3 is CASRRTGLAWEQYF. The CDR3 DNA is TGTGCCAGCAGGAGGACAGGGCTGGCATGGGAGCAGTACTTC.